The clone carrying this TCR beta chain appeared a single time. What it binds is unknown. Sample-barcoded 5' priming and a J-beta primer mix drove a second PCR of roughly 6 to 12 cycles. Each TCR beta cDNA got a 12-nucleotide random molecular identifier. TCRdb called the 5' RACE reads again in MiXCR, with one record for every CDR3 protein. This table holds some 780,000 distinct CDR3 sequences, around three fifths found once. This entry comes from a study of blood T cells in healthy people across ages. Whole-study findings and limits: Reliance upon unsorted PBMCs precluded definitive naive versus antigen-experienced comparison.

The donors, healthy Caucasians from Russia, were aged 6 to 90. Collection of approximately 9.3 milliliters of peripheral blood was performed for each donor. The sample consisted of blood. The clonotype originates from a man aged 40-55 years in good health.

The CDR3: CASRISGGAGSYNEQFF. As DNA, the CDR3 is TGTGCCAGCAGAATATCCGGGGGGGCCGGTTCCTACAATGAGCAGTTCTTC. V gene TRBV6-2 or TRBV6-3 combines with J gene TRBJ2-1; 8 nucleotides match TRBD2. V trimming: 6 bases; J trimming: 1 base; junction bases outside the gene matches: 11. The CDR3 has 17 amino acids. The germline V gene encodes CDR1 MNHEY and CDR2 SVGEGT.